Described below is a single T cell receptor (beta chain) sequence and its context. Its matching antigen is unknown. This sample was included in a study of human CD8 memory T cell subsets. Broader study findings: Stem-like memory and precursor exhausted T cell repertoires barely overlapped.

By UMI-labeled 5' RACE, the TCR beta libraries were made. In the study's own analysis: Libraries were built for TCR beta, and each one held between roughly 3,000 and 18,000 functional CDR3 beta clonotypes. TCRdb derives one entry per CDR3 protein from the 5' RACE reads, leaving out DNA. TCRdb, rather than the study authors, made the V and J calls. This sample's table has fewer than 20,000 distinct CDR3 sequences. This CDR3 contains 16 residues. CDR1 and CDR2 from the germline V gene are KGHSH and LQKENI. V gene TRBV18 combines with J gene TRBJ1-4. Sequencing was carried out using CD8+ T cells from PBMCs. The sequence was obtained from a human donor in good health. CDR3 protein: CASSPPPAEGNEKLFF.